Each of the 23 T cell receptor beta chains below was sequenced from the same sample in a study of identifying expanded T cells in peripheral blood. Libraries were prepared by immunoSEQ multiplex PCR; TCRdb keeps only in-frame clonotypes and omits some of them. This table holds around 75,000 clones, roughly 90% found once. Sequenced sample: blood. Receptors were obtained from a person between 18 and 75 years old in good health.

The chain combines TRBV27 with TRBJ2-2, with a possible D match to TRBD2 (5 bases). The germline V gene has CDR1 MNHEY and CDR2 SMNVEV (reference sequence). Trimming removed 2 bases from V and 4 bases from J, with 11 bases in between. There are 15 residues in the CDR3. In DNA, the CDR3 is TGTGCCAGCAGTTTAAACGGGGTCGGCACCGGGGAGCTGTTTTTT. Protein product: CASSLNGVGTGELFF.

This chain joins TRBV28 and TRBJ1-4; the D gene is possibly TRBD1 (5 bases). Germline V gene data show CDR1 as MDHEN and CDR2 as SYDVKM. The ends were cut back, 7 bases at V and 4 bases at J, with 7 bases in the middle. The CDR3 is 12 amino acids. The CDR3 DNA sequence: TGTGCCAGCAAACAGGTTAATGAAAAACTGTTTTTT. Protein sequence: CASKQVNEKLFF. The full variable domain, in which reference TRBV28 and TRBJ1-4 provide the parts outside the CDR3, is DVKVTQSSRYLVKRTGEKVFLECVQDMDHENMFWYRQDPGLGLRLIYFSYDVKMKEKGDIPEGYSVSREKKERFSLILESASTNQTSMYLCASKQVNEKLFFGSGTQLSVL.

In its sample, this clone was seen once. V usage is TRBV28 and J usage is TRBJ1-2; D not certain. V lost 5 bases to trimming and J lost 6 bases, with 10 bases between them. This CDR3 comprises 12 residues. The germline V gene has CDR1 MDHEN and CDR2 SYDVKM. CDR3 loop: CASSPDKDGYTF. DNA for the CDR3: TGTGCCAGCAGTCCCGACAAGGATGGCTACACCTTC.

This CDR3 reads CASSSRRQQETQYF. CDR3 DNA sequence: TGTGCCAGCAGCTCGAGGCGGCAACAAGAGACCCAGTACTTC. V is TRBV7-9 and J is TRBJ2-5; D not resolved. CDR3 length: 14 amino acids. Trimming shortened V by 4 bases and J by 2 bases, and 11 bases separated the two germline ends. CDR1 SEHNR and CDR2 FQNEAQ come from the germline V gene (reference sequence).

V and J are TRBV6-5 and TRBJ1-2; TRBD1 matches 10 bases. Germline V gives CDR1 MNHEY, CDR2 SVGAGI. The V gene end was trimmed by 6 bases and the J gene end by 8 bases; junction bases not matched to a gene: 3. The CDR3 runs 12 residues. CDR3 amino acids: CASRGTGDGYTF. DNA of the CDR3: TGTGCCAGCAGGGGGACAGGGGACGGCTACACCTTC.

The chain uses TRBV27 and TRBJ1-2; TRBD1 matches 7 bases. With V trimmed by 2 bases and J by 2 bases, 17 bases remained unmatched. This CDR3 contains 19 residues. Germline V lookup: CDR1 MNHEY, CDR2 SMNVEV (reference sequence). The CDR3 bases are TGTGCCAGCAGTTTACGAGGGGGCGGGGGGCCTATCAGCAACTATGGCTACACCTTC. It codes for CASSLRGGGGPISNYGYTF.

The chain is built from TRBV19 and TRBJ2-3, with 11 bases identical to TRBD2. The CDR3 length is 18 residues. V shed 3 bases and J 4 bases; nucleotides not matched to a gene: 12. Germline assignment: CDR1 LNHDA and CDR2 SQIVND (reference sequence). DNA for the CDR3: TGTGCCAGTAGTATTGGATCTAGCGGGAGGTTTTACCCAGATACGCAGTATTTT. This translates into CASSIGSSGRFYPDTQYF.

This chain uses TRBV12-5 with TRBJ2-7; 10 bases are shared with TRBD2. Germline assignment: CDR1 LGHNT and CDR2 FRNRAP. V was pared by 5 bases and J by 2 bases, with 9 bases of the junction left unmatched. This CDR3 has 16 residues. The CDR3 nucleotides are TGTGCTAGTGGTCCTAGTGGACTAGCGGCAACCTACGAGCAGTACTTC. It specifies CASGPSGLAATYEQYF.

V usage is TRBV30 and J usage is TRBJ1-2; D is unclear. Germline CDR1 reads GTSNPN; CDR2 reads SVGIG (reference sequence). The CDR3 contains 11 residues. Trimming stripped 5 bases from V and 1 base from J, with 5 bases between. CDR3 sequence reads: CAWGVNYGYTF. The DNA for the CDR3 is TGTGCCTGGGGGGTTAACTATGGCTACACCTTC.

This clone appeared once. The chain links TRBV5-1 to TRBJ2-3, with TRBD2 matching over 12 bases. The CDR3 is 16 amino acids. Germline V gene data show CDR1 as SGHRS and CDR2 as YFSETQ. The J segment lost 3 bases and the V segment lost 4 bases, leaving 6 bases of the junction unmatched. CDR3 loop: CASSPSGGAFTDTQYF. In DNA, the CDR3 is TGCGCCAGCAGCCCTAGCGGGGGGGCCTTTACAGATACGCAGTATTTT.

This clone is a singleton in its sample. CDR3 protein: CASSLAPFNEQFF. The CDR3 DNA is TGTGCCAGCAGCTTAGCCCCGTTCAATGAGCAGTTCTTC. The rearrangement joins TRBV7-2 to TRBJ2-1; no clear D. The germline V and J ends were trimmed by 0 bases and 6 bases, with 6 bases remaining between them. Germline-derived CDR1 and CDR2 are SGHTA and FQGNSA. The CDR3 is made up of 13 amino acids.

The chain joins TRBV9 to TRBJ1-2; possible D gene TRBD1, 6 bases. Germline loops: CDR1 SGDLS, CDR2 YYNGEE. CDR3 length: 18 amino acids. V was shortened by 0 bases and J by 3 bases, with 21 bases between the two germline ends. The CDR3 DNA reads as TGTGCCAGCAGCGTAGATGAAGGGGGGGACACCCGACACTATGGCTACACCTTC. Translated: CASSVDEGGDTRHYGYTF.

The chain recombines TRBV28 with TRBJ1-1; unclear D gene. Per germline, CDR1 MDHEN and CDR2 SYDVKM. Trimming removed 5 bases at V and 0 bases at J, with 16 bases between. CDR3 length equals 16 residues. Here the CDR3 reads CASSNSGSGMNTEAFF. CDR3 coding DNA: TGTGCCAGCAGTAATTCGGGTAGCGGGATGAACACTGAAGCTTTCTTT. Together with reference TRBV28 and TRBJ1-1, the CDR3 gives the full variable domain: DVKVTQSSRYLVKRTGEKVFLECVQDMDHENMFWYRQDPGLGLRLIYFSYDVKMKEKGDIPEGYSVSREKKERFSLILESASTNQTSMYLCASSNSGSGMNTEAFFGQGTRLTVV.

The chain carries TRBV28 and TRBJ1-2; TRBD1 matches 7 bases. Germline lookup yields CDR1 MDHEN and CDR2 SYDVKM. Losses at the gene ends were 7 bases for V and 6 bases for J; bases not matched to a gene: 11. CDR3 size: 14 residues. The CDR3 sequence is CASTSAGGWNGYTF. CDR3 DNA sequence: TGTGCCAGCACCAGTGCAGGGGGATGGAATGGCTACACCTTC.

The chain has TRBV5-1 and TRBJ2-3; D remains ambiguous. The V gene lost 0 bases and the J gene lost 1 base, with 18 bases spanning the gap. Looked up from germline, CDR1 is SGHRS and CDR2 is YFSETQ. The CDR3 length is 18 residues. The CDR3 nucleotides are TGCGCCAGCAGCTTGGTCCCCATGGGCAGCCAACGCACAGATACGCAGTATTTT. Protein: CASSLVPMGSQRTDTQYF.

The chain carries TRBV6-5 and TRBJ2-1, with 7 bases identical to TRBD1. V gave up 6 bases and J gave up 3 bases; unmatched junction bases: 5. CDR1 MNHEY and CDR2 SVGAGI come from the germline V gene. The CDR3 sequence is 14 residues long. The CDR3 region is CASRDRDLYNEQFF. In DNA form, the CDR3 reads TGTGCCAGCAGAGACAGGGACCTCTACAATGAGCAGTTCTTC.

This clone was found once. The rearrangement uses TRBV28 and TRBJ1-5; no reliable D call. Germline CDR1 reads MDHEN; CDR2 reads SYDVKM. The V and J ends lost 4 bases and 2 bases respectively, with 12 bases between them. The CDR3 sequence is 15 residues long. In DNA, the CDR3 is TGTGCCAGCAGTTCCCCTTGGTCAGGCAATCAGCCCCAGCATTTT. Protein sequence: CASSSPWSGNQPQHF.

This chain connects TRBV7-9 to TRBJ2-1; no clear D gene. Trimming took off 2 bases at V and 7 bases at J, with 9 bases between the two ends. In germline, CDR1 is SEHNR, CDR2 FQNEAQ (reference sequence). The CDR3 runs 13 residues. The CDR3 protein is CASSLYGKNEQFF. CDR3 bases: TGTGCCAGCAGCTTATATGGGAAGAATGAGCAGTTCTTC.

This chain uses TRBV10-3 with TRBJ1-1; weak D call: TRBD1 (5 bases). Germline V gene lookup returns CDR1 ENHRY and CDR2 SYGVKD. The CDR3 is 15 residues long. V lost 3 bases and J lost 1, with 12 bases in between. The CDR3 region is CAISDPGAANTEAFF. In DNA, the CDR3 is TGTGCCATCAGTGACCCCGGGGCGGCGAACACTGAAGCTTTCTTT.

The V and J genes are TRBV15 and TRBJ2-1; D is perhaps TRBD2 (5 bases). The CDR3 consists of 18 residues. In germline, CDR1 is LNHNV, CDR2 YYDKDF (reference sequence). Deletions cut 7 bases from V and 5 bases from J, with 27 bases between. The DNA for the CDR3 is TGTGCCACCACCCGTGGCCGGCATTACGGAGGACGGAACAATGAGCAGTTCTTC. Its translation: CATTRGRHYGGRNNEQFF. Drawing the rest from reference TRBV15 and TRBJ2-1, the complete variable domain is DAMVIQNPRYQVTQFGKPVTLSCSQTLNHNVMYWYQQKSSQAPKLLFHYYDKDFNNEADTPDNFQSRRPNTSFCFLDIRSPGLGDTAMYLCATTRGRHYGGRNNEQFFGPGTRLTVL.

J is TRBJ1-2 and V is TRBV15; TRBD1 is a possible D gene (6 bases). The CDR3 extends over 15 amino acids. In germline, CDR1 is LNHNV, CDR2 YYDKDF (reference sequence). V lost 1 base, J lost 7 bases, and 16 bases lay in between. CDR3 protein: CATSRGLGGAAGYTF. As DNA, the CDR3 is TGTGCCACCAGCAGAGGGCTCGGGGGGGCGGCTGGCTACACCTTC.

The genes are TRBV5-6 and TRBJ1-1; D is unclear. V was trimmed by 7 bases and J by 5 bases, leaving 15 bases between them. The CDR3 loop spans 13 amino acids. Germline V gene data show CDR1 as SGHDT and CDR2 as YYEEEE. CDR3 loop: CASSTTELTEAFF. CDR3 nucleotides: TGTGCCAGCTCCACAACGGAACTTACTGAAGCTTTCTTT.

The chain is built from TRBV7-2 and TRBJ2-7; the D is unclear. The V end lost 1 base, the J end lost 0 bases, and 10 bases lay between the germline ends. The V gene's germline CDR1 is SGHTA and CDR2 FQGNSA. This CDR3 is built from 15 residues. The CDR3 reads CASSLEARPSYEQYF. In DNA form, the CDR3 reads TGTGCCAGCAGCTTAGAGGCAAGACCCTCCTACGAGCAGTACTTC. Supplemented by reference TRBV7-2 and TRBJ2-7, the full variable domain reads GAGVSQSPSNKVTEKGKDVELRCDPISGHTALYWYRQSLGQGLEFLIYFQGNSAPDKSGLPSDRFSAERTGGSVSTLTIQRTQQEDSAVYLCASSLEARPSYEQYFGPGTRLTVT.